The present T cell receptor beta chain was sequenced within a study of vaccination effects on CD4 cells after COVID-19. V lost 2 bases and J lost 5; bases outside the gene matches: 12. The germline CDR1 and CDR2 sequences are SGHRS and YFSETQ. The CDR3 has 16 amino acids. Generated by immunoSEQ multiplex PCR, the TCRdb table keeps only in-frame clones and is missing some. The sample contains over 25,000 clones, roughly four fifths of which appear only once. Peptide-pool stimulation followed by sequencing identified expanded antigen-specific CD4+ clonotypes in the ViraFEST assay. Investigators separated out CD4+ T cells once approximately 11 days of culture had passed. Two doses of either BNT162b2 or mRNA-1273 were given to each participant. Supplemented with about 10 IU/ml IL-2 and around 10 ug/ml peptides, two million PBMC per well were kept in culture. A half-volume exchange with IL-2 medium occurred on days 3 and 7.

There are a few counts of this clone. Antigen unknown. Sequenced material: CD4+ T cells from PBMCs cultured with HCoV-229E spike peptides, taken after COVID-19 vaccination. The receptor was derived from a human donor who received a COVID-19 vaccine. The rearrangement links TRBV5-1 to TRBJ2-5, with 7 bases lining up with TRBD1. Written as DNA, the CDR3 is TGCGCCAGCAGCTTAATGCCGACAGGGCTGTCTGAGACCCAGTACTTC. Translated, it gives CASSLMPTGLSETQYF.